The rows below give T cell receptor beta chains drawn from one sample of a study of cytomegalovirus exposure and HLA in healthy donors. Some clones are missing from TCRdb's copy, which holds only in-frame ones; the method was immunoSEQ multiplex PCR. There are about 210,000 clones in the sample; about nine tenths occur only once, and 0.9% to 1.2% lies in the top ten. Sequenced input: PBMCs. All receptors derive from a boy aged 2 to 10 in good health and CMV-seronegative. The CDR3 runs from the conserved cysteine through the conserved F or W. A D gene is named only where the DNA matches it firmly. Size is omitted from some rows. Given values are once, few, many or a class for expanded clones.

TRBV10-2	NA	TRBJ1-4	NA	CASLIPEVGGWEKLFF	TGCGCCAGCTTAATCCCGGAGGTGGGGGGGTGGGAAAAACTGTTTTTT
TRBV4-2	TRBD2	TRBJ2-1	NA	CASSQALAGAYNEQFF	TGTGCCAGCAGCCAAGCTCTAGCGGGGGCCTACAATGAGCAGTTCTTC
TRBV7-7	NA	TRBJ2-1	NA	CASSLGAASSEQFF	TGTGCCAGCAGCTTAGGGGCTGCGAGCAGTGAGCAGTTCTTC
TRBV6-6	NA	TRBJ2-1	NA	CASSSHGGQYNEQFF	TGTGCCAGCAGCTCCCATGGGGGACAATACAATGAGCAGTTCTTC
TRBV6-1	TRBD1	TRBJ1-1	NA	CATRPEGARNTEAFF	TGTGCCACCCGCCCCGAGGGGGCACGGAACACTGAAGCTTTCTTT
TRBV15	NA	TRBJ2-7	NA	CATSREGNPYEQYF	TGTGCCACCAGCAGAGAGGGCAATCCCTACGAGCAGTACTTC
TRBV4-1	TRBD2	TRBJ2-7	NA	CASSQGLAGGSYEQYF	TGCGCCAGCAGCCAAGGACTAGCGGGAGGGTCCTACGAGCAGTACTTC
TRBV5-1	NA	TRBJ1-1	few	CASSFAGLDTEAFF	TGCGCCAGCAGCTTCGCAGGGCTAGACACTGAAGCTTTCTTT
TRBV30	NA	TRBJ2-7	NA	CAWSVVGLASYEQYF	TGTGCCTGGAGTGTGGTGGGACTGGCCTCCTACGAGCAGTACTTC
TRBV6-1	TRBD1	TRBJ2-7	few	CASSLLGTESYEQYF	TGTGCCAGCAGTTTGTTAGGGACAGAGTCCTACGAGCAGTACTTC
TRBV9	TRBD1	TRBJ1-2	NA	CASSVGRDRGHYGYTF	TGTGCCAGCAGCGTAGGACGGGACAGGGGTCACTATGGCTACACCTTC
TRBV6-5	TRBD2	TRBJ2-7	NA	CASRGALAGRNEQYF	TGTGCCAGCAGGGGTGCACTAGCGGGAAGAAACGAGCAGTACTTC
TRBV6-6	NA	TRBJ1-2	few	CASRGAGGGYTF	TGTGCCAGCCGGGGGGCGGGGGGTGGCTACACCTTC
TRBV6-5	TRBD1	TRBJ2-7	NA	CASSEGTGAYEQYF	TGTGCCAGCTCGGAAGGGACAGGGGCCTACGAGCAGTACTTC
TRBV19	NA	TRBJ1-5	NA	CASRLDQINQPQHF	TGTGCCAGTAGGCTAGACCAGATCAATCAGCCCCAGCATTTT
TRBV28	TRBD2	TRBJ2-3	NA	CASSFAGGVGDTQYF	TGTGCCAGCAGTTTTGCGGGAGGAGTTGGGGATACGCAGTATTTT
TRBV27	TRBD2	TRBJ2-3	NA	CASNRLAGPPDTQYF	TGTGCCAGCAACCGACTAGCGGGTCCCCCTGATACGCAGTATTTT
TRBV29-1	NA	TRBJ2-1	NA	CSSRGILSYNEQFF	TGCAGCTCGCGCGGGATCCTCTCCTACAATGAGCAGTTCTTC
TRBV2	TRBD2	TRBJ2-7	NA	CASSSLAGGLLEQYF	TGTGCCAGCAGTTCCCTAGCGGGGGGCCTTCTCGAGCAGTACTTC
TRBV7-9	NA	TRBJ1-2	NA	CASSLGPGNYGYTF	TGTGCCAGCAGCTTAGGTCCGGGGAACTATGGCTACACCTTC
TRBV27	NA	TRBJ1-3	few	CASSPTGGNTIYF	TGTGCCAGCAGCCCGACGGGTGGAAACACCATATATTTT
TRBV6-6	NA	TRBJ2-3	NA	CASSYTHFGEAQYF	TGTGCCAGCAGTTACACCCACTTCGGGGAGGCGCAGTATTTT
TRBV28	TRBD2	TRBJ2-3	NA	CASRYHRWSGGADTQYF	TGTGCCAGCAGATATCATCGATGGAGCGGGGGGGCCGATACGCAGTATTTT
TRBV4-2	NA	TRBJ2-7	NA	CASSERDSYEQYF	TGTGCCAGCAGCGAGCGAGACTCCTACGAGCAGTACTTC
TRBV27	TRBD1	TRBJ1-2	NA	CASKEHPGAGTGPNYGYTF	TGTGCCAGCAAGGAGCACCCGGGTGCCGGGACAGGGCCTAACTATGGCTACACCTTC
TRBV28	TRBD1	TRBJ2-5	NA	CASSLGQGRQTQYF	TGTGCCAGCAGTCTCGGACAGGGCCGACAGACCCAGTACTTC